This T cell receptor (beta chain) was sequenced during a study of T-cell reconstitution after alpha-beta-depleted transplantation in children. Notes on the study in general: TCRbeta diversity was high at day 60 in some patients (a result of surviving recipient T cells and thymic progenitors).

Researchers prepared the TCRbeta library using unique molecular identifiers, the study reports. TCRdb recomputed calls from the PCR reads with MiXCR, one row per CDR3 protein. The data contain about 130,000 distinct CDR3 sequences, about 9.6% of them singletons. This clonotype was observed a few times. What it binds is unknown. V shed 4 bases and J 9 bases; nucleotides not matched to a gene: 16. Germline CDR1 is SGHRS and CDR2 is YFSETQ. CDR3 length: 16 amino acids. The chain joins TRBV5-1 to TRBJ2-5; 9 bases match TRBD1. This receptor was obtained from a girl in the first two years of life who had a stem cell transplant for combined immunodeficiency, so the T cells may come from the graft donor. The specimen was PBMCs, mostly from graft donor cells, collected 180 days after TCRalphabeta/CD19-depleted stem cell transplant. The CDR3 here is CASSEMGQGNVGSQYF. The CDR3 region has the DNA TGCGCCAGCAGCGAAATGGGACAGGGTAATGTAGGGTCCCAGTACTTC.